Here is one T cell receptor (beta chain) with its context. The antigen remains undetermined. There are 16 residues in the CDR3. Germline trimming cut 3 bases from V and 5 bases from J; bases unmatched to any gene: 13. Germline V lookup: CDR1 GTSNPN, CDR2 SVGIG (reference sequence). TCRdb's table, derived via immunoSEQ multiplex PCR, lists solely in-frame clones and lacks some. The sample shows some 57,000 clones, more than 75% of them seen only once. These data come from a study of a mutant IDH1 vaccine in newly diagnosed glioma. Specified time point: week 47, end of study. A single vaccine dose contained 300 ug of mutant IDH1 20-mer peptide, and topical imiquimod was used with it. Whole-study results and caveats: Pseudoprogression looked unconnected to shifts in top peripheral T cell clonotypes.

V usage is TRBV30 and J usage is TRBJ2-5, with 9 bases fitting TRBD1. This sequence originates from a woman aged 40 to 55 with glioma. Some clones in this sample may be carry-over from other donors' samples. This specimen consisted of PBMCs, obtained from a glioma patient whose treatment included an IDH1 peptide vaccine. The DNA of the CDR3 is TGTGCCTGGAGACCAGGGACAGGGTCGAGTCCCGAGACCCAGTACTTC. This translates into CAWRPGTGSSPETQYF.